The 24 T cell receptor beta chains below come from one sample, sequenced in a study of blood T cells in healthy people across ages. PCR was performed a second time for 7 to 11 cycles using a sample-barcoded 5' primer and a J-beta primer mix. One entry per CDR3 protein, called by TCRdb with MiXCR from the 5' RACE reads. The sample has about 600,000 distinct CDR3 sequences, more than 45% seen once. Material: blood. These receptors originate from a man of 80 years or more in good health.

V and J are TRBV14 and TRBJ2-4; the D gene is possibly TRBD2 (6 bases). The germline V gene has CDR1 SGHDN and CDR2 FVKESK. The V end was cut by 4 bases, the J end by 8 bases, with 12 bases between. This CDR3 comprises 13 residues. CDR3 protein: CASSPRGGHIQYF. In DNA, the CDR3 is TGTGCCAGCAGCCCCCGAGGAGGGCACATTCAGTACTTC.

Concerning this clonotype: Possible read error: a much larger clone is one base away. The chain is built from TRBV2 and TRBJ1-1; D unresolved. The CDR3 contains 10 residues. Trimming took off 5 bases at V and 2 bases at J, with 0 bases between the two ends. In germline, CDR1 is SNHLY, CDR2 FYNNEI. This CDR3 reads CASSNTEAFF. CDR3 coding DNA: TGTGCCAGCAGTAACACTGAAGCTTTCTTT.

The chain has TRBV5-1 and TRBJ2-4; D is undetermined. The J call is uncertain, as TRBJ2-7 better fits the DNA end. Germline assignment: CDR1 SGHRS and CDR2 YFSETQ. This CDR3 has 13 amino acids. The CDR3 here is CASSPSRTDEQYF. The CDR3 DNA reads TGCGCCAGCAGCCCGAGCAGGACGGACGAGCAGTACTTC.

The chain has TRBV29-1 and TRBJ2-3; the match to TRBD2 covers 8 bases. V lost 5 bases and J lost 2; bases outside the gene matches: 12. Germline CDR1 reads SQVTM; CDR2 reads ANQGSEA. This CDR3 comprises 16 residues. The CDR3 nucleotides read TGCAGCGTTTCCCGGCAAAGCGGGAGAGTCACAGATACGCAGTATTTT. Translated, it gives CSVSRQSGRVTDTQYF.

The chain has TRBV2 and TRBJ2-1; 8 bases agree with TRBD2. Unmatched junction bases numbered 17, after V lost 7 bases and J lost 9 bases. CDR3 size: 16 residues. Germline CDR1 is SNHLY and CDR2 is FYNNEI. CDR3 nucleotide sequence: TGTGCCAGCACCAAACCTCGGACTAGCAGGAGAGGTGAGCAGTTCTTC. Its translation is CASTKPRTSRRGEQFF.

The rearrangement links TRBV4-1 to TRBJ1-5; maybe TRBD1 (5 bases). CDR3 length equals 15 residues. CDR1 is MGHRA and CDR2 is YSYEKL in the germline V gene. The ends were cut back, 4 bases at V and 2 bases at J, with 12 bases in the middle. DNA of the CDR3: TGCGCCAGCAGCCCAGGCGACAGAGGCAATCAGCCCCAGCATTTT. It translates to CASSPGDRGNQPQHF.

The chain carries TRBV20-1 and TRBJ1-5; 7 nucleotides align to TRBD1. Germline-derived CDR1 and CDR2 are DFQATT and SNEGSKA (reference sequence). The CDR3 totals 13 residues. V lost 5 bases to trimming and J lost 2 bases; unmatched junction nucleotides: 3. The CDR3 region is CSASTGRNQPQHF. The CDR3, as DNA: TGCAGTGCTTCGACAGGGCGCAATCAGCCCCAGCATTTT.

This clonotype was observed at least ten times. The chain links TRBV9 to TRBJ2-7, with 7 bases matching TRBD2. This CDR3 comprises 15 residues. The germline CDR1 and CDR2 sequences are SGDLS and YYNGEE. V was clipped by 0 bases and J by 0 bases; unmatched bases: 3. CDR3 sequence: CASSVEPSGSYEQYF. CDR3 in DNA: TGTGCCAGCAGCGTAGAGCCTAGCGGCTCCTACGAGCAGTACTTC.

CDR3: CATSLTRSYNEQFF. In DNA form, the CDR3 reads TGTGCCACCAGCCTCACCCGGTCCTACAATGAGCAGTTCTTC. The V gene is TRBV15, the J gene TRBJ2-1; D ambiguous. Germline-derived CDR1 and CDR2 are LNHNV and YYDKDF (reference sequence). V lost 5 bases to trimming and J lost 1 base, with 9 bases between them. The CDR3 has 14 residues.

The chain has TRBV5-1 and TRBJ2-4; 10 bases match TRBD1. Matching the DNA end better, TRBJ2-7 makes the J call doubtful. CDR1 SGHRS and CDR2 YFSETQ come from the germline V gene. CDR3 length: 16 amino acids. CDR3 DNA sequence: TGCGCCAGCAGCTACGAACCCGGGACAGGGGAAAACGAGCAGTACTTC. It yields the protein CASSYEPGTGENEQYF.

This clonotype has a handful of counts. The chain carries TRBV10-3 and TRBJ1-1; possible D gene TRBD1, 5 bases. Germline V gene data show CDR1 as ENHRY and CDR2 as SYGVKD. CDR3 length: 13 amino acids. V lost 6 bases and J lost 0, with 8 bases in between. CDR3 loop: CAIRQDMNTEAFF. As DNA, the CDR3 is TGTGCCATCAGACAGGATATGAACACTGAAGCTTTCTTT.

This clonotype was seen more than once but under ten times. The chain carries TRBV5-1 and TRBJ1-2; tentatively, D is TRBD1 (5 bases). Germline-derived CDR1 and CDR2 are SGHRS and YFSETQ. The V gene lost 0 bases and the J gene lost 3 bases, with 21 bases spanning the gap. The CDR3 contains 18 residues. The DNA for the CDR3 is TGCGCCAGCAGCTTGGCTATCGGCAGCCCCTCGGGGGACTATGGCTACACCTTC. Protein sequence: CASSLAIGSPSGDYGYTF.

The table lists this clonotype with a few counts. The V call is TRBV20-1, the J call TRBJ1-2; the D is unclear. Germline values: CDR1 DFQATT, CDR2 SNEGSKA (reference sequence). The CDR3 is 11 residues long. V lost 5 bases and J 5 bases, leaving 9 bases between the germline ends. The CDR3 here is CSAPGAYGYTF. The CDR3, as DNA: TGCAGTGCTCCGGGCGCTTATGGCTACACCTTC.

There are a few counts of this clonotype. This sequence joins TRBV6-1 and TRBJ1-4; D uncertain. From germline, CDR1 is MNHNS and CDR2 SASEGT. This CDR3 is built from 15 residues. Trimming shortened V by 4 bases and J by 0 bases, and 9 bases separated the two germline ends. CDR3 amino acids: CASSVDGATNEKLFF. CDR3 nucleotides: TGTGCCAGCAGTGTGGATGGGGCAACTAATGAAAAACTGTTTTTT.

This clonotype occurred once. The V gene is TRBV6-2 or TRBV6-3, the J gene TRBJ2-4, with 9 bases lining up with TRBD1. With 2 bases clipped from V and 0 bases from J, the junction kept 2 bases outside the gene matches. Germline loops: CDR1 MNHEY, CDR2 SVGEGT. This CDR3 region has 16 residues. The CDR3 nucleotides are TGTGCCAGCAGTTACGAGACAGGGGGAGCCAAAAACATTCAGTACTTC. Its translation: CASSYETGGAKNIQYF.

This chain links TRBV15 with TRBJ1-2, with 7 bases matching TRBD1. Per the germline V gene, CDR1 is LNHNV and CDR2 is YYDKDF (reference sequence). The V and J ends lost 3 bases and 7 bases, in that order; junction bases with no gene match: 8. The CDR3 consists of 14 residues. DNA for the CDR3: TGTGCCACCAGCAGGGTTACCCGGGACAGTGGCTACACCTTC. Amino acid sequence: CATSRVTRDSGYTF.

The chain couples TRBV9 to TRBJ1-6; perhaps TRBD1 as D (6 bases). This CDR3 has 15 residues. Trimming cost V 0 bases and J 9 bases, with 13 bases left between them. In germline, CDR1 is SGDLS, CDR2 YYNGEE. This chain's CDR3 is CASSVGQGQASPLHF. CDR3 in DNA: TGTGCCAGCAGCGTAGGTCAGGGGCAGGCTTCACCCCTCCACTTT.

V gene TRBV5-1 combines with J gene TRBJ2-1, with 10 bases identical to TRBD2. V gave up 5 bases and J gave up 7 bases; unmatched junction bases: 3. This CDR3 spans 13 amino acids. Germline CDR1 and CDR2: SGHRS and YFSETQ. The CDR3 loop reads CASRASGGNEQFF. The DNA of the CDR3 is TGCGCCAGCAGGGCTAGCGGGGGAAATGAGCAGTTCTTC.

Written as DNA, the CDR3 is TGTGCCAGCAGGATAAGCGGGAGGGCACACAATGAGCAGTACTTC. Its protein product is CASRISGRAHNEQYF. The V call is TRBV11-1, the J call TRBJ2-7; the match to TRBD2 covers 10 bases. Germline CDR1 is SGHAT and CDR2 is FQDESV (reference sequence). V shed 6 bases and J 7 bases; nucleotides not matched to a gene: 12. This CDR3 region has 15 residues.

V gene TRBV9 combines with J gene TRBJ1-2; D is unresolved. The CDR3 extends over 13 amino acids. The germline V gene encodes CDR1 SGDLS and CDR2 YYNGEE. V lost 2 bases to trimming and J lost 4 bases, with 9 bases between them. CDR3 DNA sequence: TGTGCCAGCAGCGTCCGGGTCTCCTATGGCTACACCTTC. Its translation is CASSVRVSYGYTF.

Many counts were recorded for this clonotype. This sequence joins TRBV6-6 and TRBJ2-5; 12 nucleotides line up with TRBD2. The germline V gene encodes CDR1 MNHNY and CDR2 SVGAGI (reference sequence). The CDR3 consists of 16 residues. V lost 6 bases to trimming and J lost 0 bases; unmatched junction nucleotides: 5. The CDR3 sequence is CASSIGLAGHQETQYF. In DNA form, the CDR3 reads TGTGCCAGCAGCATAGGACTAGCGGGACACCAAGAGACCCAGTACTTC.

Worth noting for this clonotype: A much larger clonotype is one base distant, so this may be a read error. V is TRBV6-6 and J is TRBJ1-1, with TRBD1 as a possible D gene (6 bases). Germline loops: CDR1 MNHNY, CDR2 SVGAGI (reference sequence). This CDR3 is built from 13 residues. V was pared by 4 bases and J by 10 bases, with 16 bases between. The CDR3 is CASSSRTERGAFF. The CDR3 region has the DNA TGTGCCAGCAGTTCCAGGACAGAGAGGGGAGCTTTCTTT.

This chain connects TRBV20-1 to TRBJ2-5, with 7 bases identical to TRBD1. The J call could be wrong; TRBJ2-7 is a better fit for the DNA end. The CDR3 totals 15 residues. Germline-derived CDR1 and CDR2 are DFQATT and SNEGSKA (reference sequence). The CDR3 sequence is CSARNSRQGHYEQYF. The CDR3, as DNA: TGCAGTGCTAGAAACTCCCGACAGGGTCACTACGAGCAGTACTTC.

The chain links TRBV20-1 to TRBJ1-2, with 8 positions matching TRBD1. Germline V lookup: CDR1 DFQATT, CDR2 SNEGSKA (reference sequence). The CDR3 is 13 residues long. The V segment lost 5 bases and the J segment 3 bases; nucleotides outside the gene matches: 5. The CDR3 sequence: CSAPGQGDYGYTF. In DNA form, the CDR3 reads TGCAGTGCTCCCGGACAGGGTGACTATGGCTACACCTTC.